These 15 T cell receptor beta chains originate from one sample sequenced in a study of blood T cell repertoires in COVID-19. The data were produced by immunoSEQ multiplex PCR, yet TCRdb's version contains in-frame clones alone and is incomplete. Among some 460,000 clones listed, roughly 87% were seen once. The sequenced sample was PBMCs or T cells enriched from blood (not recorded which). Receptor source: a woman between 18 and 29 years old who had recovered from COVID-19.

As regards this clone: Germline and junction disagree at one end, which may indicate a read error. This chain connects TRBV11-2 to TRBJ1-2, with TRBD1 as a possible D gene (5 bases). CDR3 size: 15 residues. The germline V gene encodes CDR1 SGHAT and CDR2 FQNNGV. In DNA form, the CDR3 reads TGTGCCCGCAGCTTGGGGGGGGAGGGTGTTTTGGGCTACACCTTC. Translated: CARSLGGEGVLGYTF.

V gene TRBV7-2 combines with J gene TRBJ1-3, with 8 nucleotides matching TRBD1. The CDR3 is 19 amino acids. V gave up 5 bases and J gave up 0 bases; unmatched junction bases: 15. Germline-derived CDR1 and CDR2 are SGHTA and FQGNSA. The CDR3 is CASSPRGGTGAFSGNTIYF. The CDR3, as DNA: TGTGCCAGCAGCCCACGAGGGGGGACAGGTGCTTTCTCTGGAAACACCATATATTTT.

This clone was counted only a few times. This chain connects TRBV3-1 (or the pseudogene TRBV3-2) to TRBJ2-3, with 14 positions matching TRBD2. J gave up 9 bases and V 3 bases, and 11 bases lay outside the gene matches. This CDR3 has 17 amino acids. Per germline, CDR1 LGHDT and CDR2 YNNKEL (reference sequence). The DNA of the CDR3 is TGTGCCAGCAGCCAGGGACTAGCGGGGGCCGTTCTTGGAACGCAGTATTTT. Its protein is CASSQGLAGAVLGTQYF.

This clone was detected only once. The V and J genes are TRBV5-1 and TRBJ2-7; TRBD2 matches at 8 bases. Trimming removed 1 base from V and 0 bases from J; junction bases left unmatched: 6. This CDR3 is built from 16 residues. Germline-derived CDR1 and CDR2 are SGHRS and YFSETQ. The CDR3 DNA sequence: TGCGCCAGCAGCTTGAAAGGCGGGGGGCTCTCCTACGAGCAGTACTTC. Translating gives CASSLKGGGLSYEQYF.

This clone was seen just once. The rearrangement joins TRBV7-6 to TRBJ1-4; 8 bases line up with TRBD1. The J segment lost 7 bases and the V segment lost 3 bases, leaving 4 bases of the junction unmatched. CDR3 length: 14 amino acids. Per the germline V gene, CDR1 is SGHVS and CDR2 is FNYEAQ. The CDR3 bases are TGTGCCAGCAGCTTCGACAGGGGAGGTGAAAAACTGTTTTTT. It specifies CASSFDRGGEKLFF. The entire variable domain, with the rest obtained from reference TRBV7-6 and TRBJ1-4, is as follows: GAGVSQSPRYKVTKRGQDVALRCDPISGHVSLYWYRQALGQGPEFLTYFNYEAQQDKSGLPNDRFSAERPEGSISTLTIQRTEQRDSAMYRCASSFDRGGEKLFFGSGTQLSVL.

The chain joins TRBV4-1 to TRBJ2-1; 11 nucleotides match TRBD2. CDR3 length: 17 residues. Germline V gives CDR1 MGHRA, CDR2 YSYEKL. The V segment lost 2 bases and the J segment 2 bases; nucleotides outside the gene matches: 5. The CDR3 region has the DNA TGCGCCAGCAGCCAAAGGGCACTAGCGGGGGCCTACAATGAGCAGTTCTTC. The encoded protein is CASSQRALAGAYNEQFF.

V usage is TRBV4-1 and J usage is TRBJ2-1; 9 bases are a match to TRBD1. Trimming took 6 bases from V and 9 from J; bases not matched to a gene: 9. The CDR3 extends over 14 amino acids. Germline CDR1 is MGHRA and CDR2 is YSYEKL. DNA for the CDR3: TGCGCCAGCAGGACTCCGGGACAGGGTGCTGAGCAGTTCTTC. The encoded protein is CASRTPGQGAEQFF.

This chain joins TRBV20-1 and TRBJ2-3; no firm D call. V was trimmed by 6 bases and J by 3 bases, leaving 7 bases between them. The germline gives CDR1 DFQATT, CDR2 SNEGSKA (reference sequence). The CDR3 is 11 amino acids. The CDR3 sequence: CSAELTDTQYF. The CDR3, as DNA: TGCAGTGCCGAACTGACAGATACGCAGTATTTT.

The CDR3 nucleotides are TGCAGTGCTAGTTTAGGGACAGGCTTCCCGGGTGAAAAACTGTTTTTT. It yields the protein CSASLGTGFPGEKLFF. The chain carries TRBV20-1 and TRBJ1-4, with 8 bases identical to TRBD1. CDR1 is DFQATT, CDR2 SNEGSKA, per germline (reference sequence). This CDR3 comprises 16 residues. The ends lost 3 bases at V and 7 bases at J; junction bases unmatched: 13.

V and J are TRBV14 and TRBJ1-2; possibly TRBD1 for D (5 bases). The CDR3 runs 15 residues. V lost 1 base, J lost 8 bases, and 17 bases lay in between. Germline V gives CDR1 SGHDN, CDR2 FVKESK. The CDR3 nucleotides read TGTGCCAGCAGCCAAGTATCACAGGTCGGCCCGGGCTACACCTTC. Protein: CASSQVSQVGPGYTF.

The rearrangement uses TRBV23-1 and TRBJ1-5, with TRBD1 identical over 9 bases. TRBV23-1 has ORF status, its function being uncertain. Germline trimming cut 2 bases from V and 6 bases from J; bases unmatched to any gene: 14. This CDR3 is built from 18 residues. The CDR3 reads CASSQGLRGTGTSQPQHF. The DNA for the CDR3 is TGCGCCAGCAGTCAAGGTCTGCGCGGGACAGGGACGTCTCAGCCCCAGCATTTT.

The rearrangement links TRBV7-9 to TRBJ2-3, with TRBD2 as a possible D gene (6 bases). Germline V lookup: CDR1 SEHNR, CDR2 FQNEAQ (reference sequence). This CDR3 contains 17 residues. The V end lost 4 bases, the J end lost 0 bases, and 17 bases lay between the germline ends. In nucleotides, the CDR3 is TGTGCCAGCAGCTCCGTTTTCGGGGGAACTAGCACAGATACGCAGTATTTT. As protein: CASSSVFGGTSTDTQYF. Using reference TRBV7-9 and TRBJ2-3 for the parts outside the CDR3, the full variable domain is DTGVSQNPRHKITKRGQNVTFRCDPISEHNRLYWYRQTLGQGPEFLTYFQNEAQLEKSRLLSDRFSAERPKGSFSTLEIQRTEQGDSAMYLCASSSVFGGTSTDTQYFGPGTRLTVL.

The V and J genes are TRBV15 and TRBJ1-4; D possibly corresponds to TRBD1 (6 bases). The germline V gene has CDR1 LNHNV and CDR2 YYDKDF (reference sequence). With 3 bases removed from V and 11 bases from J, the gap between germline ends came to 19 bases. The CDR3 spans 15 residues. The CDR3 loop is CATSSKEDSFVKLFF. The CDR3 nucleotides are TGTGCCACCAGCAGCAAAGAGGACAGTTTTGTGAAACTGTTTTTT.

The chain uses TRBV3-1 (or the pseudogene TRBV3-2) and TRBJ1-2, with TRBD1 matching over 9 bases. The germline V gene has CDR1 LGHDT and CDR2 YNNKEL (reference sequence). This CDR3 contains 15 residues. Germline trimming cut 4 bases from V and 10 bases from J; bases unmatched to any gene: 13. The CDR3 reads CASSREFTGGAVYTF. CDR3 DNA: TGTGCCAGCAGCCGAGAATTTACAGGGGGCGCGGTCTACACCTTC.

The DNA for the CDR3 is TGTGCCAGCAGTGAGGGACTGGACATGGGCTACACCTTC. It encodes CASSEGLDMGYTF. This chain links TRBV25-1 with TRBJ1-2; tentatively, D is TRBD1 (5 bases). Trimming removed 3 bases from V and 8 bases from J, with 13 bases in between. The CDR3 loop spans 13 amino acids. Looked up from germline, CDR1 is MGHDK and CDR2 is SYGVNS.